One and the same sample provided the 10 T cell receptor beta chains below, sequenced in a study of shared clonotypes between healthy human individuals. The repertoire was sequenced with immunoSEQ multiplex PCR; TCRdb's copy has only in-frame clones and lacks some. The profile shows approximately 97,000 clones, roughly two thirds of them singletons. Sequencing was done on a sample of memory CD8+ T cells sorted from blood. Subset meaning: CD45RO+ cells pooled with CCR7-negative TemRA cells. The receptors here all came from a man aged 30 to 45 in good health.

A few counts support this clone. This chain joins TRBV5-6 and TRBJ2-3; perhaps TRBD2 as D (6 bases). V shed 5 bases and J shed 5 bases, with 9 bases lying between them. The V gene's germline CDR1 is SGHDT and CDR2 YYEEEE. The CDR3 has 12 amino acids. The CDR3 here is CASREGIDTQYF. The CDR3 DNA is TGTGCCAGCAGGGAGGGGATAGATACGCAGTATTTT. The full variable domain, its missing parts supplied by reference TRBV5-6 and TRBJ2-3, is DAGVTQSPTHLIKTRGQQVTLRCSPKSGHDTVSWYQQALGQGPQFIFQYYEEEERQRGNFPDRFSGHQFPNYSSELNVNALLLGDSALYLCASREGIDTQYFGPGTRLTVL.

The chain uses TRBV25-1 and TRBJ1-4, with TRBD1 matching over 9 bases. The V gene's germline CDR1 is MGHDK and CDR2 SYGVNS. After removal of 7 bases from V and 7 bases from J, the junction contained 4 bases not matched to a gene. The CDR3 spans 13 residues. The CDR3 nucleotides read TGTGCCAGCATTGGACAGGGGTTTGAAAAACTGTTTTTT. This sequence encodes CASIGQGFEKLFF.

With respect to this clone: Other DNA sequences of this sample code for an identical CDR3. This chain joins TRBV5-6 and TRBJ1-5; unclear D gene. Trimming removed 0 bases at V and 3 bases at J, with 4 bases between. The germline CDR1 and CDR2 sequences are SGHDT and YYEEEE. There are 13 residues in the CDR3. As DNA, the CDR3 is TGTGCCAGCAGCTTGGGTCCCAATCAGCCCCAGCATTTT. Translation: CASSLGPNQPQHF.

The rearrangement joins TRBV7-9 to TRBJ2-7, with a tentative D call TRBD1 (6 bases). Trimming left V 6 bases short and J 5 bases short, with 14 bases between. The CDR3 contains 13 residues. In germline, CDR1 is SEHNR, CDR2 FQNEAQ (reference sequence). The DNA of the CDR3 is TGTGCCAGCAGTTATGGACAGACGGACGAGCAGTACTTC. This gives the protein CASSYGQTDEQYF. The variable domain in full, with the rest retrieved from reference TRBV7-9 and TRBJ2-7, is DTGVSQNPRHKITKRGQNVTFRCDPISEHNRLYWYRQTLGQGPEFLTYFQNEAQLEKSRLLSDRFSAERPKGSFSTLEIQRTEQGDSAMYLCASSYGQTDEQYFGPGTRLTVT.

The CDR3 here is CASSLAGTPYEQYF. DNA of the CDR3: TGTGCCAGCAGCTTGGCCGGGACTCCCTACGAGCAGTACTTC. V usage is TRBV11-1 and J usage is TRBJ2-7, with D perhaps TRBD2 (6 bases). V was shortened by 3 bases and J by 2 bases, with 11 bases between the two germline ends. The length of the CDR3 is 14 residues. Germline CDR1 SGHAT, CDR2 FQDESV (reference sequence).

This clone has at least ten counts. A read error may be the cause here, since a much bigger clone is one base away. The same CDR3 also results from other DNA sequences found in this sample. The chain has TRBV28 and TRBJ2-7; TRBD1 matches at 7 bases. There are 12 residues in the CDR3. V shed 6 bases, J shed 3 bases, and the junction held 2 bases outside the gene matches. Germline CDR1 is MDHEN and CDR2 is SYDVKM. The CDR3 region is CASSGTDYEQYF. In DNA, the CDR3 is TGTGCCAGCAGCGGGACAGACTACGAGCAGTACTTC.

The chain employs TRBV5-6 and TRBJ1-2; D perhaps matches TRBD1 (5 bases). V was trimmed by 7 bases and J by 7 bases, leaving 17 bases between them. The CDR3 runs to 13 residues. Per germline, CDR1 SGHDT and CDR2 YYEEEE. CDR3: CASARDLGGGYTF. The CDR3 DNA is TGTGCCAGCGCCCGGGACTTGGGGGGTGGCTACACCTTC.

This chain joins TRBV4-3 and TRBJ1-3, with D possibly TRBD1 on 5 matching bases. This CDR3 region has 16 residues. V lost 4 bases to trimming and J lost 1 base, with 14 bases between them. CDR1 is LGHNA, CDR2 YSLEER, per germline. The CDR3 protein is CASSPQAGTSGNTIYF. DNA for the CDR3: TGCGCCAGCAGCCCCCAGGCAGGGACGTCTGGAAACACCATATATTTT.

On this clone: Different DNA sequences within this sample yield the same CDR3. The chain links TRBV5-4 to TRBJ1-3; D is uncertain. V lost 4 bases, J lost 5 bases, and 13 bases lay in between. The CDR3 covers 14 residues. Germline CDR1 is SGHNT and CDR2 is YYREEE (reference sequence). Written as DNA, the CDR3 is TGTGCCAGCAGCACCACCGGGAGCCGAAACACCATATATTTT. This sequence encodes CASSTTGSRNTIYF. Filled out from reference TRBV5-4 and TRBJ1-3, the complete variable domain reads ETGVTQSPTHLIKTRGQQVTLRCSSQSGHNTVSWYQQALGQGPQFIFQYYREEENGRGNFPPRFSGLQFPNYSSELNVNALELDDSALYLCASSTTGSRNTIYFGEGSWLTVV.

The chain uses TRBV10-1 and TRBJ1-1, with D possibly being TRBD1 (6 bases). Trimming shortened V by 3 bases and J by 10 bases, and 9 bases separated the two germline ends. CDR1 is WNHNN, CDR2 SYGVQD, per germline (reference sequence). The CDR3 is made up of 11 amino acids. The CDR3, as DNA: TGCGCCAGCAGTGATGGGGGGCTAGCTTTCTTT. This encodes CASSDGGLAFF.